What follows are 25 T cell receptor beta chains derived from one specimen sequenced in a study of T-cell memory formation after mild COVID-19 (dated by TCRdb to the early 2020s). Library preparation used 5' RACE. Sequencing took place on an Illumina NovaSeq 6000. TCRdb reprocessing: public reads trimmed at Q25 with fastp, clones called with MiXCR, in-frame beta chains kept. Rows with a matching CDR3 protein are joined into one entry that keeps the most common DNA and genes. This sample comprises roughly 400,000 distinct CDR3 sequences, less than 25% of them detected only once. The top ten clones comprise 8.8% of the sample. Sequences were obtained from PBMCs or a T cell subset sorted from them (not recorded which). These receptors were collected from an adult woman who had mild COVID-19 (a few samples of this study predate the infection). The sample titles of this study are shuffled in the database, so cell type and time point are left out; the donor was told from shared clones.

The gene calls are TRBV21-1 and TRBJ2-1; the table assigns TRBD1, which was not confirmed against the DNA. TRBV21-1 is reported as a pseudogene. There are 16 residues in the CDR3. CDR3 sequence: CASSIQLVRGGDEQFF. For the CDR3, the DNA is TGTGCCAGCAGCATTCAATTAGTCAGGGGCGGGGATGAGCAGTTCTTC.

This clonotype was observed a handful of times. The rearrangement joins TRBV9 to TRBJ2-1; D is unresolved. This CDR3 contains 13 residues. Germline V CDR1 and CDR2: SGDLS, YYNGEE. The V and J ends lost 4 bases and 5 bases respectively, with 10 bases between them. The CDR3 reads CASSHGKDNEQFF. CDR3 bases: TGTGCCAGCAGCCATGGTAAGGACAATGAGCAGTTCTTC.

This clonotype appeared many times. The chain couples TRBV24-1 to TRBJ1-1, with 10 bases fitting TRBD1. J gave up 7 bases and V 4 bases, and 5 bases lay outside the gene matches. CDR3 length: 14 amino acids. Germline V CDR1 and CDR2: KGHDR, SFDVKD. For the CDR3, the DNA is TGTGCCACCAGTGACCGGACAGGGGGAGATGAAGCTTTCTTT. The encoded protein is CATSDRTGGDEAFF.

This clonotype was recorded a few times. This chain uses TRBV4-2 with TRBJ2-7; no definite D call. CDR1 and CDR2 (germline): LGHNA, YNFKEQ. This CDR3 has 14 amino acids. The ends were cut back, 0 bases at V and 1 base at J, with 7 bases in the middle. This CDR3 reads CASSQERISYEQYF. CDR3 nucleotide sequence: TGTGCCAGCAGCCAAGAGCGTATTTCCTACGAGCAGTACTTC.

This chain connects TRBV10-3 to TRBJ1-5; D is undetermined. Deletions cut 0 bases from V and 7 bases from J, with 7 bases between. Germline assignment: CDR1 ENHRY and CDR2 SYGVKD. The CDR3 has 13 residues. The chain's CDR3 is CAISESSDQPQHF. CDR3 bases: TGTGCCATCAGTGAGTCGTCGGACCAGCCCCAGCATTTT.

The genes are TRBV6-1 and TRBJ2-1; 9 bases match TRBD2. The CDR3 runs 15 residues. Germline CDR1 is MNHNS and CDR2 is SASEGT. V shed 6 bases and J 4 bases; nucleotides not matched to a gene: 7. CDR3 in DNA: TGTGCCAGCAGATTCCTAGCGGGGACTTACAATGAGCAGTTCTTC. The encoded protein is CASRFLAGTYNEQFF.

Many counts were recorded for this clonotype. CDR3 sequence (DNA): TGTGCCAGCAGTTACTCGACAGAGGGAGGAAATGGCTACACCTTC. Protein: CASSYSTEGGNGYTF. This chain uses TRBV6-6 with TRBJ1-2; the D gene is possibly TRBD1 (5 bases). The CDR3 spans 15 residues. Trimming left V 0 bases short and J 6 bases short, with 14 bases between. Germline V gene data show CDR1 as MNHNY and CDR2 as SVGAGI (reference sequence).

The V and J genes are TRBV3-1 and TRBJ2-1; weak D call: TRBD2 (5 bases). There are 15 residues in the CDR3. Germline V gives CDR1 LGHDT, CDR2 YNNKEL (reference sequence). The V gene lost 3 bases and the J gene lost 12 bases, with 21 bases spanning the gap. For the CDR3, the DNA is TGTGCCAGCAGCCAGGTCACTCTCGGGAACAGAGTGCAGTTCTTC. Translating gives CASSQVTLGNRVQFF.

This chain connects TRBV18 to TRBJ2-6, with a weak D call TRBD1 (6 bases). The V end was cut by 6 bases, the J end by 0 bases, with 12 bases between. This CDR3 is 16 amino acids long. CDR1 KGHSH and CDR2 LQKENI come from the germline V gene. This CDR3 is CASSQSGDSGANVLTF. The DNA of the CDR3 is TGTGCCAGCTCCCAATCAGGGGACTCTGGGGCCAACGTCCTGACTTTC.

The chain joins TRBV24-1 to TRBJ1-1; D is ambiguous. The CDR3 has 15 amino acids. Per the germline V gene, CDR1 is KGHDR and CDR2 is SFDVKD. V was trimmed by 2 bases and J by 3 bases, leaving 12 bases between them. CDR3 amino acids: CATSDSGPGDTEAFF. The CDR3 bases are TGTGCCACCAGTGATTCCGGGCCCGGAGACACTGAAGCTTTCTTT.

This clonotype came up many times. The chain is built from TRBV20-1 and TRBJ2-1, with a possible D match to TRBD2 (5 bases). V lost 6 bases, J lost 10 bases, and 22 bases lay in between. The CDR3 runs 14 residues. Looked up from germline, CDR1 is DFQATT and CDR2 is SNEGSKA (reference sequence). In DNA form, the CDR3 reads TGCAGTGCCCAGAGGAGCGGCCTCTTCAGGGAGCAGTTCTTC. Translation: CSAQRSGLFREQFF.

J is TRBJ2-2 and V is TRBV7-8; D is perhaps TRBD1 (6 bases). CDR3 length equals 18 residues. V was trimmed by 7 bases and J by 3 bases, leaving 24 bases between them. Germline CDR1 reads SGHVS; CDR2 reads FQNEAQ. CDR3 DNA sequence: TGTGCCAGCACCTTCCACCCGATCCAGGGGATGGACACCGGGGAGCTGTTTTTT. It translates to CASTFHPIQGMDTGELFF. The whole variable domain, filled in from reference TRBV7-8 and TRBJ2-2, reads GAGVSQSPRYKVAKRGQDVALRCDPISGHVSLFWYQQALGQGPEFLTYFQNEAQLDKSGLPSDRFFAERPEGSVSTLKIQRTQQEDSAVYLCASTFHPIQGMDTGELFFGEGSRLTVL.

The V gene is TRBV5-1, the J gene TRBJ2-2; 7 positions agree with TRBD1. The CDR3 loop spans 15 amino acids. Germline V CDR1 and CDR2: SGHRS, YFSETQ. The V segment lost 4 bases and the J segment 3 bases; nucleotides outside the gene matches: 6. The CDR3 is CASSRGQTYTGELFF. In nucleotides, the CDR3 is TGCGCCAGCAGCCGGGGACAGACCTACACCGGGGAGCTGTTTTTT. Combining the CDR3 with reference TRBV5-1 and TRBJ2-2 gives the whole variable domain KAGVTQTPRYLIKTRGQQVTLSCSPISGHRSVSWYQQTPGQGLQFLFEYFSETQRNKGNFPGRFSGRQFSNSRSEMNVSTLELGDSALYLCASSRGQTYTGELFFGEGSRLTVL.

The genes are TRBV7-9 and TRBJ2-7, with 9 nucleotides matching TRBD1. The V gene end was trimmed by 11 bases and the J gene end by 5 bases; junction bases not matched to a gene: 7. There are 12 residues in the CDR3. Germline CDR1 reads SEHNR; CDR2 reads FQNEAQ (reference sequence). The DNA of the CDR3 is TGTGCCGCGGGGACAGGGAGCCACGAGCAGTACTTC. It specifies CAAGTGSHEQYF. Combining the CDR3 with reference TRBV7-9 and TRBJ2-7 gives the whole variable domain DTGVSQNPRHKITKRGQNVTFRCDPISEHNRLYWYRQTLGQGPEFLTYFQNEAQLEKSRLLSDRFSAERPKGSFSTLEIQRTEQGDSAMYLCAAGTGSHEQYFGPGTRLTVT.

This chain uses TRBV25-1 with TRBJ2-5, with 7 bases fitting TRBD2. The CDR3 totals 19 residues. V lost 4 bases and J lost 1; bases outside the gene matches: 18. Germline lookup yields CDR1 MGHDK and CDR2 SYGVNS. Written as DNA, the CDR3 is TGTGCCAGCAGTGGGCGAGCAGGGCCTAGGTCTAGCGGCCAAGAGACCCAGTACTTC. This encodes CASSGRAGPRSSGQETQYF.

This clonotype was counted between two and nine times. The V gene is TRBV15, the J gene TRBJ2-3; D is perhaps TRBD1 (6 bases). Trimming removed 4 bases from V and 2 bases from J, with 19 bases in between. Per the germline V gene, CDR1 is LNHNV and CDR2 is YYDKDF (reference sequence). The CDR3 contains 17 residues. The CDR3 here is CATSNRHFGGATDTQYF. CDR3 coding DNA: TGTGCCACCAGCAATCGACATTTTGGGGGCGCCACAGATACGCAGTATTTT.

This clonotype has only a few counts. The chain recombines TRBV12-3 or TRBV12-4 with TRBJ1-5; 7 nucleotides align to TRBD1. V dropped 6 bases and J dropped 5; count of bases not matched to a gene: 4. The CDR3 contains 13 residues. DNA for the CDR3: TGTGCCAGCAGCTCCCAGGGGGATCAGCCCCAGCATTTT. This encodes CASSSQGDQPQHF.

This clonotype was seen at least ten times. The chain joins TRBV5-1 to TRBJ2-2; D is undetermined. V was cut by 3 bases and J by 5 bases, with 14 bases left in between. CDR1 and CDR2 from the germline V gene are SGHRS and YFSETQ. The CDR3 extends over 15 amino acids. DNA of the CDR3: TGCGCCAGCAGCTCTTCAGACACCCAAACCGGGGAGCTGTTTTTT. It yields the protein CASSSSDTQTGELFF.

This chain connects TRBV2 to TRBJ1-3, with 8 bases matching TRBD1. Germline V lookup: CDR1 SNHLY, CDR2 FYNNEI. Unmatched junction bases numbered 6, after V lost 8 bases and J lost 6 bases. This CDR3 contains 13 residues. The CDR3 nucleotides read TGTGCCAGCTTTGGCAGGGGGCCAAACACCATATATTTT. Its protein is CASFGRGPNTIYF.

This clonotype was counted at least ten times. The chain couples TRBV12-3 or TRBV12-4 to TRBJ2-5; D gene ambiguous. This CDR3 has 13 amino acids. Trimming cost V 3 bases and J 4 bases, with 9 bases left between them. CDR3 loop: CASSLGQRETQYF. Here the CDR3 DNA reads TGTGCCAGCAGTTTGGGTCAGCGAGAGACCCAGTACTTC.

This clonotype was found a few times. The rearrangement joins TRBV6-1 to TRBJ1-1, with 8 nucleotides matching TRBD1. Germline lookup yields CDR1 MNHNS and CDR2 SASEGT. The CDR3 contains 15 residues. With 4 bases clipped from V and 3 bases from J, the junction kept 7 bases outside the gene matches. CDR3 sequence reads: CASSAWTGSHTEAFF. The CDR3 DNA reads as TGTGCCAGCAGTGCGTGGACAGGGTCACACACTGAAGCTTTCTTT.

This clonotype was recorded many times. The V call is TRBV24-1, the J call TRBJ1-5, with unresolved D. This CDR3 is 13 amino acids long. V lost 2 bases and J 9 bases, leaving 10 bases between the germline ends. In germline, CDR1 is KGHDR, CDR2 SFDVKD. The CDR3 DNA reads TGTGCCACCAGTGATTACGGAGGAATGCCCCAGCATTTT. Translating gives CATSDYGGMPQHF.

V and J are TRBV20-1 and TRBJ2-3, with TRBD2 identical over 11 bases. Germline CDR1 reads DFQATT; CDR2 reads SNEGSKA (reference sequence). Trimming cost V 2 bases and J 5 bases; bases outside gene matches: 12. The CDR3 contains 17 residues. The CDR3 bases are TGCAGTGCTAGAAGAGATCCTTTAGCGGGAGGGCAAGATACGCAGTATTTT. Protein product: CSARRDPLAGGQDTQYF.

This chain joins TRBV24-1 and TRBJ2-5, with unresolved D. Trimming removed 3 bases at V and 0 bases at J, with 4 bases between. The length of the CDR3 is 13 residues. Germline lookup yields CDR1 KGHDR and CDR2 SFDVKD. CDR3 nucleotides: TGTGCCACCAGTGATGGGTACCAAGAGACCCAGTACTTC. Encoded protein: CATSDGYQETQYF.

This clonotype has just a few counts. This chain uses TRBV5-1 with TRBJ2-7, with TRBD1 identical over 7 bases. V trimming: 0 bases; J trimming: 7 bases; junction bases outside the gene matches: 7. The length of the CDR3 is 14 residues. Germline V gene sequence: CDR1 SGHRS, CDR2 YFSETQ. CDR3 region: CASSLERGRREQYF. The CDR3 DNA is TGCGCCAGCAGCTTGGAAAGGGGGCGTCGAGAGCAGTACTTC. Complete variable domain (other parts from reference TRBV5-1 and TRBJ2-7): KAGVTQTPRYLIKTRGQQVTLSCSPISGHRSVSWYQQTPGQGLQFLFEYFSETQRNKGNFPGRFSGRQFSNSRSEMNVSTLELGDSALYLCASSLERGRREQYFGPGTRLTVT.